These 13 T cell receptor beta chains came from one sample sequenced in a study of T cell changes during pregnancy in multiple sclerosis (dated by TCRdb to the late 2010s). Receptors were amplified or captured by the immunoSEQ multiplex PCR assay. Entries here come from immuneACCESS through TCRdb and include only in-frame sequences with V and J called. Some clones fail to appear in such tables; in the studies checked, an unresolved V gene covers under half of the shortfall, and the cause of the remainder is unknown. The sample has 100,000 to 140,000 clones on record, roughly 92% of them singletons. The ten top clones hold roughly 0.78% of the sample. Sample: peripheral blood, taken in the third trimester of pregnancy. Source of these receptors: a female donor in good health, enrolled as a control in a pregnancy study.

The rearrangement uses TRBV5-4 and TRBJ1-1; D possibly corresponds to TRBD1 (5 bases). Germline assignment: CDR1 SGHNT and CDR2 YYREEE (reference sequence). V dropped 1 base and J dropped 14 bases, with 27 bases sitting between them. This CDR3 has 16 residues. The CDR3 bases are TGTGCCAGCAGCTTGCCCACCCCCCGTGGGGCCAGCACTCCATTCTTT. Its protein product is CASSLPTPRGASTPFF.

V is TRBV19 and J is TRBJ2-1, with TRBD1 matching over 8 bases. Germline assignment: CDR1 LNHDA and CDR2 SQIVND (reference sequence). V was pared by 8 bases and J by 4 bases, with 4 bases of the junction left unmatched. This CDR3 contains 13 residues. The CDR3 spells CASGQGRYNEQFF. CDR3 nucleotides: TGTGCCAGTGGACAGGGAAGGTACAATGAGCAGTTCTTC.

The J gene is TRBJ1-2, the V gene TRBV20-1; unclear D gene. Deletions cut 0 bases from V and 6 bases from J, with 5 bases between. The CDR3 spans 11 residues. Per germline, CDR1 DFQATT and CDR2 SNEGSKA (reference sequence). CDR3 in amino acids: CSARESDGYTF. The CDR3 DNA follows: TGCAGTGCTAGAGAGAGTGATGGCTACACCTTC.

V and J are TRBV5-1 and TRBJ2-1, with 7 bases identical to TRBD2. With V trimmed by 4 bases and J by 7 bases, 14 bases remained unmatched. The length of the CDR3 is 16 residues. CDR1 SGHRS and CDR2 YFSETQ come from the germline V gene. The CDR3 reads CASSPRGEGNPNEQFF. CDR3 in DNA: TGCGCCAGCAGCCCGCGTGGGGAGGGTAACCCGAATGAGCAGTTCTTC.

The rearrangement joins TRBV27 to TRBJ2-1, with 7 bases matching TRBD1. Germline CDR1 reads MNHEY; CDR2 reads SMNVEV (reference sequence). This CDR3 spans 15 amino acids. V was clipped by 4 bases and J by 6 bases; unmatched bases: 9. The CDR3, as DNA: TGTGCCAGCAGTTCATATCAGGGGGATCCCAATGAGCAGTTCTTC. As protein: CASSSYQGDPNEQFF.

The V gene is TRBV11-3, the J gene TRBJ2-1; D is possibly TRBD2 (6 bases). In germline, CDR1 is SGHNT, CDR2 YENEEA. The V end was cut by 5 bases, the J end by 5 bases, with 19 bases between. The CDR3 runs to 16 residues. The CDR3 loop is CASSGSRDWENNEQFF. CDR3 in DNA: TGTGCCAGCAGCGGCAGCCGGGACTGGGAAAACAATGAGCAGTTCTTC.

The genes are TRBV4-2 and TRBJ2-1, with 10 positions matching TRBD2. J gave up 4 bases and V 0 bases, and 3 bases lay outside the gene matches. The CDR3 runs to 16 residues. Germline CDR1 reads LGHNA; CDR2 reads YNFKEQ. The CDR3 bases are TGTGCCAGCAGCCAAGATACGACTAGCGGGTACAATGAGCAGTTCTTC. Translated: CASSQDTTSGYNEQFF.

The chain carries TRBV5-6 and TRBJ2-2; 14 nucleotides agree with TRBD2. The J segment lost 5 bases and the V segment lost 2 bases, leaving 5 bases of the junction unmatched. Germline V CDR1 and CDR2: SGHDT, YYEEEE. The CDR3 runs 17 residues. CDR3 region: CASSFVTSGGVTGELFF. CDR3 nucleotides: TGTGCCAGCAGCTTTGTGACTAGCGGGGGGGTAACCGGGGAGCTGTTTTTT.

The V gene is TRBV9, the J gene TRBJ2-2; 7 bases fit TRBD1. Germline V gene sequence: CDR1 SGDLS, CDR2 YYNGEE. The V gene end was trimmed by 2 bases and the J gene end by 5 bases; junction bases not matched to a gene: 3. This CDR3 is built from 14 residues. This chain's CDR3 is CASSVTGRTGELFF. CDR3 nucleotide sequence: TGTGCCAGCAGCGTGACAGGGCGGACCGGGGAGCTGTTTTTT.

This rearrangement joins TRBV6-6 to TRBJ2-1; 9 bases match TRBD1. Losses at the gene ends were 6 bases for V and 2 bases for J; bases not matched to a gene: 8. This CDR3 is built from 16 residues. Germline V gene lookup returns CDR1 MNHNY and CDR2 SVGAGI (reference sequence). The CDR3 sequence: CASRRPGQGTYNEQFF. CDR3 DNA sequence: TGTGCCAGCAGACGACCGGGACAGGGAACCTACAATGAGCAGTTCTTC.

In the case of this clone: Other DNA sequences of this sample code for an identical CDR3. This sequence joins TRBV4-3 and TRBJ1-1; D remains unclear. The CDR3 covers 15 residues. Germline assignment: CDR1 LGHNA and CDR2 YSLEER. Trimming left V 0 bases short and J 2 bases short, with 10 bases between. The CDR3 nucleotides read TGCGCCAGCAGCCAAGATCCCGGAGTCAACACTGAAGCTTTCTTT. This encodes CASSQDPGVNTEAFF.

V and J are TRBV7-3 and TRBJ2-1, with 7 positions matching TRBD2. Unmatched junction bases numbered 3, after V lost 3 bases and J lost 7 bases. The V gene's germline CDR1 is SGHTA and CDR2 FQGTGA. There are 13 residues in the CDR3. The CDR3 DNA is TGTGCCAGCAGCTTTGGGCGGGAGAATGAGCAGTTCTTC. Encoded protein: CASSFGRENEQFF.

The chain combines TRBV9 with TRBJ1-1; weak D call: TRBD1 (5 bases). Germline V lookup: CDR1 SGDLS, CDR2 YYNGEE. The CDR3 spans 13 residues. V was pared by 3 bases and J by 1 base, with 7 bases between. CDR3 protein: CASSATENTEAFF. In nucleotides, the CDR3 is TGTGCCAGCAGCGCGACAGAGAACACTGAAGCTTTCTTT.